What follows is one TCR beta chain and its context. Its antigen is undetermined. The data stem from a study of post-analysis software for immune sequencing data. Study summary: Clinical courses comprised relapsing-remitting, secondary progressive and progressive-relapsing multiple sclerosis.

Overall study findings and caveats: Comparison of patients with controls showed 4 to 6 TRBV segments more frequent in patients, TRBV5-6, TRBV5-1 and TRBV20-1 among them. Compared with controls, patients showed significantly lower normalized Chao1 diversity.

Prepared TCR beta cDNA libraries contained unique molecular identifiers. Some 450,000 cDNA molecules were recovered from an input of roughly 0.85 to 10 million T cells. TCRdb used MiXCR to reprocess the PCR reads, holding one entry per CDR3 protein. The table shows 450,000 to 700,000 distinct CDR3 sequences, with 40% to 50% occurring only once. J was trimmed by 2 bases and V by 6 bases; bases with no gene match: 6. Looked up from germline, CDR1 is DFQATT and CDR2 is SNEGSKA (reference sequence). This CDR3 has 14 amino acids. This receptor was taken from a girl aged 10 to 17 with multiple sclerosis. The sequencing input was blood. This chain connects TRBV20-1 to TRBJ1-5, with 8 bases matching TRBD1. The CDR3 coding sequence is TGCAGTGCGCGGACAGGGATCCGCAATCAGCCCCAGCATTTT. Residues: CSARTGIRNQPQHF.